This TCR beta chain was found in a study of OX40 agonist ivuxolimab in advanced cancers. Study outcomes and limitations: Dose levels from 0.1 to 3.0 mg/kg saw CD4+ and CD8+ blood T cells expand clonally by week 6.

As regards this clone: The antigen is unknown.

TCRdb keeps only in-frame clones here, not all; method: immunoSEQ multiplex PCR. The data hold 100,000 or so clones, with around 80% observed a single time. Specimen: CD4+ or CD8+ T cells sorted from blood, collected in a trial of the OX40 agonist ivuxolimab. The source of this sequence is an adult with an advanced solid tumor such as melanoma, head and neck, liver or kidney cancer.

In nucleotides, the CDR3 is TGTGCCAGCAGACCGGGACTAGCGGAGAGGGAGTACTTC. It encodes CASRPGLAEREYF. The rearrangement uses TRBV5-6 and TRBJ2-7; 11 bases match TRBD2. The germline V gene encodes CDR1 SGHDT and CDR2 YYEEEE. Trimming took 5 bases from V and 11 from J; bases not matched to a gene: 9. The CDR3 is 13 residues long.